This TCR beta chain was captured by sequencing in a study of shared clonotypes between healthy human individuals (dated by TCRdb to between 2020 and 2021). Context from the whole study: A few men and a couple of women, aged 18 to 49 years, made up the cohort. For each donor, three plates each were used for CD4 naive and CD4 memory, two plates were used for CD8 naive, and one plate was used for CD8 memory. Libraries were prepared and TCR repertoires were sequenced by different laboratories using diverse techniques, in order to increase sequencing depth and limit assay-specific biases. The study deeply sequenced blood TCR repertoires of about 5 healthy adults to estimate repertoire size and the extent of clonotype sharing between individuals. Between about 0.8 and 9 billion PBMCs per donor were obtained by leukapheresis.

The donors were healthy, HIV-negative adults with no recently reported acute infections or vaccinations. Every donor was a Caucasian adult residing in Nashville, Tennessee, USA. CD4+ T cells were enriched by magnetic negative selection, after which naive cells were positively selected on CD45RA and the negative fraction was taken as the memory subset. Blood was collected by leukapheresis, and PBMCs were isolated by Ficoll-Histopaque density gradient centrifugation and then cryopreserved in liquid nitrogen vapor phase. Analytical flow cytometry was used to check the purity and quantity of every magnetically sorted T cell population. Genomic DNA was isolated from each sorted fraction and quantified by UV absorbance on a Nanodrop 2000c. Summary of the overall study and its limitations: Compared with non-shared clonotypes, the clonotypes found in all four sorted-subset donors had higher generation probabilities. The small number of donors limited the genetic and exposure-history diversity represented. Rarefaction of sorted-subset datasets indicated incomplete sequencing despite the large sequencing depth. Estimated clonotype richness was generally larger for naive than for memory subsets. Pairwise subsampling led to the expectation that sequencing depth would affect the degree of clonotype sharing among donors. About 5% of naive CD4, 3.5% of naive CD8, around 2.3% of memory CD4, and roughly 0.4% of memory CD8 clonotypes were shared across several donors. Only blood was sampled, and tissue TCR repertoires likely differ from those in blood.

Looking up the germline V gene (reference sequence) yields CDR1 LNHDA and CDR2 SQIVND. The CDR3 runs 16 residues from the cysteine to the phenylalanine. Only CDR3 DNA remains: 48 bases, in frame from the first base. Trimming takes 7 bases from V and 3 bases from J, and the germline ends sit 18 bases apart. TCR CDR3 regions were amplified from genomic DNA by multiplex PCR using the deep immunoSEQ assay. For each cell subset, the extracted genomic DNA was distributed evenly across all wells of several immunoSEQ 96-well plates, and each plate served as one replicate. For sorted subsets, each replicate PCR was loaded with 200 to 250 ng genomic DNA, equivalent to about 30,000 T cell genomes. Purified libraries were quantified with a Qubit 3.0 fluorometer, sized on a Bioanalyzer 2100, and re-quantified with the KAPA Library Quantification kit. Every immunoSEQ 96-well plate was sequenced on a separate single-read 150-cycle Illumina NextSeq 550 flow cell. The source study handled its data this way. Because only junctional sequences without quality scores were contained in the immunoSEQ output, filtering matching that applied to full-length reads could not be performed. Sequences were annotated with PyIR, a Python wrapper for IgBLAST v1.9, using IMGT germline references to assign V/J genes and CDR3. Any read was removed if the V/J assignment was weak (E-value above 1e-6), the CDR3 was missing, or the read contained stop codons, out-of-frame junctions, or ambiguous translated residues. V3J clonotypes were defined by identical inferred V gene, J gene, and CDR3 amino acid sequence. Percentage overlap between repertoires was calculated by dividing the number of shared unique clonotypes by the size of the smaller repertoire. RTK rarefaction, the Chao1 estimator, and Recon v2.1 estimates of unobserved clonotypes were used to assess repertoire richness. OLGA was used to compute generation probabilities for all TCRbeta clonotypes that the gDNA method yielded from a handful of donors. In TCRdb, the immuneACCESS table is reduced to in-frame sequences with V and J assigned. These tables do not hold every clone; where another copy was compared, an unresolved V gene accounts for under half, and the others remain unexplained. V, J and clone size reflect that table, while D and trimming were determined from the DNA. Here the sample has fewer than 1.6 million clones; around 98.5% occur a single time. The top ten clones comprise about 0.34% of the sample.

On this clone itself: What this receptor recognizes is not known. Base qualities are not recorded, but no much larger clone differs from it by a single base.

The rearrangement combines TRBV19 with TRBJ2-2, with a weak D call of TRBD1 (6 bases match). This TCR came from a man aged 25 to 45 in good health. The source material was naive CD4+ T cells sorted from blood. The meaning of the sample's cell subset or site label: CD45RA+ positively selected. The nucleotide sequence reads as follows: TGTGCCAGTACCTTACTTAGCAACAGGGACACCGGGGAGCTGTTTTTT. Protein translation: CASTLLSNRDTGELFF.